The clone carrying this T cell receptor (beta chain) showed up just a few times. What it binds is unknown. This sample stems from a study of response to subunit inactivated influenza vaccine. Study-level points and caveats: That few new T cells are recruited by each seasonal influenza vaccination was the authors' suggestion.

V trimming: 5 bases; J trimming: 4 bases; junction bases outside the gene matches: 10. CDR3 length: 15 amino acids. Germline CDR1 reads SEHNR; CDR2 reads FQNEAQ (reference sequence). TCRdb reanalysed the RT-PCR reads using MiXCR and keeps one entry per CDR3 protein. The table lists around 710,000 distinct CDR3 sequences, about 14% of them singletons. This chain joins TRBV7-9 and TRBJ1-1, with 7 nucleotides matching TRBD1. The sequence derives from a man between 45 and 60 years old who received an inactivated influenza vaccine. This specimen consisted of PBMCs from blood, obtained 14 days before vaccination. The CDR3 is CASSTDLTGFTEAFF. The DNA of the CDR3 is TGTGCCAGCAGCACCGATCTGACAGGGTTCACTGAAGCTTTCTTT. The full variable domain, completed using reference TRBV7-9 and TRBJ1-1, is DTGVSQNPRHKITKRGQNVTFRCDPISEHNRLYWYRQTLGQGPEFLTYFQNEAQLEKSRLLSDRFSAERPKGSFSTLEIQRTEQGDSAMYLCASSTDLTGFTEAFFGQGTRLTVV.